These T cell receptor beta chains were read from a single sample in a study of PD-L1 blockade in urothelial cancer. Sequencing used immunoSEQ multiplex PCR; TCRdb keeps in-frame clones, though not all of them. The top ten hold 2% to 2.5% of the sample, which has approximately 100,000 clones, about 85% seen once. Sequences were derived from PBMCs, sampled around atezolizumab (anti-PD-L1) treatment. The receptors shown here come from a man in his fifties with urothelial cancer. The CDR3 runs from the conserved cysteine through the conserved F or W. Fields, in order: V gene, D gene, J gene, clone size, CDR3 protein, CDR3 DNA. The D gene is left open where the match is weak. Rows may omit the clone size; those that give it use once, few, many or a size class.

>TRBV7-8|NA|TRBJ2-2|NA
CASSLERGTGELFF
TGTGCCAGCAGCTTAGAGAGGGGGACCGGGGAGCTGTTTTTT
>TRBV5-4|NA|TRBJ2-5|NA
CASRAAKRAETQYF
TGTGCCAGCAGGGCGGCCAAGCGGGCAGAGACCCAGTACTTC
>TRBV28|TRBD2|TRBJ2-1|NA
CASSLWTSGSNEQFF
TGTGCCAGCAGTTTATGGACTAGCGGGAGCAATGAGCAGTTCTTC
>TRBV27|TRBD1|TRBJ1-6|NA
CASSPTTSGGSYNSPLHF
TGTGCCAGCAGTCCAACAACCTCAGGGGGCTCCTATAATTCACCCCTCCACTTT
>TRBV9|NA|TRBJ1-1|NA
CASSSRQNTEAFF
TGTGCCAGCAGCTCCCGACAGAACACTGAAGCTTTCTTT
>TRBV15|NA|TRBJ2-5|NA
CATSRDTLPQETQYF
TGTGCCACCAGCAGGGACACCCTACCTCAAGAGACCCAGTACTTC
>TRBV7-3|NA|TRBJ2-3|NA
CASSVSGTTDTQYF
TGTGCCAGCAGCGTTAGCGGAACCACAGATACGCAGTATTTT
>TRBV6-1|TRBD1|TRBJ2-7|NA
CASSIGTALYEQYF
TGTGCCAGCAGTATCGGGACAGCACTCTACGAGCAGTACTTC
>TRBV9|NA|TRBJ2-3|NA
CASSVEAVTDTQYF
TGTGCCAGCAGCGTAGAGGCGGTTACAGATACGCAGTATTTT
>TRBV10-2|NA|TRBJ2-3|NA
CASSATGGTDTQYF
TGCGCCAGCAGTGCAACGGGAGGCACAGATACGCAGTATTTT
>TRBV10-3|NA|TRBJ2-3|once
CAISEWVGSSTDTQYF
TGTGCCATCAGTGAGTGGGTCGGGAGCAGCACAGATACGCAGTATTTT
>TRBV19|NA|TRBJ1-5|NA
CASSIAYQPQHF
TGTGCCAGTAGTATAGCATATCAGCCCCAGCATTTT
>TRBV29-1|TRBD1|TRBJ1-3|NA
CSVEDGQGGNF
TGCAGCGTTGAAGACGGACAGGGGGGGAATTTT
>TRBV9|TRBD1|TRBJ2-1|NA
CASSVSGTGINEQFF
TGTGCCAGCAGCGTCTCCGGGACAGGGATCAATGAGCAGTTCTTC
>TRBV5-1|NA|TRBJ2-1|NA
CASSNPTDREQFF
TGCGCCAGCAGCAACCCGACAGATCGGGAGCAGTTCTTC